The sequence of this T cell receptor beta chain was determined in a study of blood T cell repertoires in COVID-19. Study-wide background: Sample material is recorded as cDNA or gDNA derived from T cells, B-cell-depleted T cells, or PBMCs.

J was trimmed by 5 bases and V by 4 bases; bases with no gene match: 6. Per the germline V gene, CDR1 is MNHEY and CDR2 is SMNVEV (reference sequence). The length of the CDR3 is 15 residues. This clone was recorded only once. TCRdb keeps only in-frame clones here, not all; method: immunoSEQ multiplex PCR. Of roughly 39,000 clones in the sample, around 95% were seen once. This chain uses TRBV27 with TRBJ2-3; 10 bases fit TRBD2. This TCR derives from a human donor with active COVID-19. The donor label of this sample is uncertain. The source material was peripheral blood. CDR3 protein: CASSYSGRAGDTQYF. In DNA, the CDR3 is TGTGCCAGCAGTTACAGCGGGAGGGCCGGAGATACGCAGTATTTT.